This T cell receptor (beta chain) was found in a study of T cell responses to AZD1222 COVID-19 vaccine. Overall study results and limits: Only a handful of AZD1222 recipients were seropositive at baseline. Two AZD1222 administrations were followed by greater Spike-specific TCR breadth and depth. Repertoires were sampled only after the peak T cell response. Among spike-specific TCRs, nearly half reportedly target unmutated variant regions.

Measured with immunoSEQ multiplex PCR; TCRdb has only the in-frame clones, and not every one. This table has under 150,000 clones, almost 85% appearing once. Comment on this clone: Its antigen is not identified.

The V end was cut by 0 bases, the J end by 7 bases, with 4 bases between. Germline V gives CDR1 SNHLY, CDR2 FYNNEI. The CDR3 is 12 amino acids. The source is an adult who received the MenACWY meningococcal vaccine as a control. V and J are TRBV2 and TRBJ2-1; no clear D gene. The starting material was peripheral blood, obtained 28 days after the second dose of the MenACWY control vaccine. The chain's CDR3 is CASSEAENEQFF. The CDR3 DNA reads as TGTGCCAGCAGTGAAGCTGAAAATGAGCAGTTCTTC.